Presented here are 32 T cell receptor beta chains from one specimen sequenced in a study of blood T cell repertoires in COVID-19. Some clones are missing from TCRdb's copy, which holds only in-frame ones; the method was immunoSEQ multiplex PCR. The table lists over 120,000 clones, around 86% of them singletons. What was sequenced was peripheral blood. Receptor source: a man between 50 and 59 years old who had recovered from COVID-19.

The sample holds one count of this clone. The chain has TRBV30 and TRBJ2-2; D may be TRBD1 (5 bases). Germline CDR1 and CDR2: GTSNPN and SVGIG (reference sequence). CDR3 length: 13 amino acids. The V end was cut by 1 base, the J end by 3 bases, with 6 bases between. The CDR3 loop reads CAWSGQYTGELFF. CDR3 DNA: TGTGCCTGGAGTGGACAGTACACCGGGGAGCTGTTTTTT.

This clone was detected only a few times. The V call is TRBV7-9, the J call TRBJ1-1; 9 bases match TRBD1. Germline CDR1 is SEHNR and CDR2 is FQNEAQ (reference sequence). After removal of 4 bases from V and 4 bases from J, the junction contained 7 bases not matched to a gene. The CDR3 runs to 15 residues. The CDR3 DNA follows: TGTGCCAGCAGCTCCCACAGGGGGCGGGGCACTGAAGCTTTCTTT. As protein: CASSSHRGRGTEAFF.

This sequence joins TRBV11-2 and TRBJ2-7; the match to TRBD1 covers 9 bases. The V and J ends lost 2 bases and 5 bases, in that order; junction bases with no gene match: 10. The CDR3 has 16 residues. Germline CDR1 reads SGHAT; CDR2 reads FQNNGV. The CDR3 sequence is CASSLTRDRAVDEQYF. The CDR3 nucleotides are TGTGCCAGCAGCTTAACCCGGGACAGGGCCGTCGACGAGCAGTACTTC.

Here the CDR3 reads CASSLRFQGLTGELFF. The DNA for the CDR3 is TGTGCCAGCAGCTTGAGGTTCCAGGGGTTAACCGGGGAGCTGTTTTTT. The genes are TRBV5-6 and TRBJ2-2, with D maybe TRBD1 (6 bases). The CDR3 has 16 residues. The ends were cut back, 1 base at V and 5 bases at J, with 15 bases in the middle. CDR1 and CDR2 from the germline V gene are SGHDT and YYEEEE.

The genes are TRBV30 and TRBJ2-5, with TRBD1 matching 8 bases. The V gene's germline CDR1 is GTSNPN and CDR2 SVGIG (reference sequence). The CDR3 covers 14 residues. The V and J ends lost 4 bases and 0 bases, in that order; junction bases with no gene match: 4. In nucleotides, the CDR3 is TGTGCCTGGATTGGGACAGGAAACCAAGAGACCCAGTACTTC. Its protein product is CAWIGTGNQETQYF.

The chain links TRBV6-5 to TRBJ1-2, with TRBD1 as a possible D gene (6 bases). Germline CDR1 is MNHEY and CDR2 is SVGAGI. This CDR3 region has 12 residues. Trimming took off 7 bases at V and 2 bases at J, with 8 bases between the two ends. The CDR3 bases are TGTGCCAGCAAGGACAGAAACTATGGCTACACCTTC. Amino acids: CASKDRNYGYTF.

This chain joins TRBV9 and TRBJ2-3; tentatively, D is TRBD1 (6 bases). Trimming cost V 0 bases and J 3 bases, with 11 bases left between them. Germline-derived CDR1 and CDR2 are SGDLS and YYNGEE. The CDR3 consists of 15 residues. CDR3 nucleotides: TGTGCCAGCAGCGTAGAGGTCAGGGGTACAGATACGCAGTATTTT. This encodes CASSVEVRGTDTQYF. The full variable domain, in which reference TRBV9 and TRBJ2-3 provide the parts outside the CDR3, is DSGVTQTPKHLITATGQRVTLRCSPRSGDLSVYWYQQSLDQGLQFLIQYYNGEERAKGNILERFSAQQFPDLHSELNLSSLELGDSALYFCASSVEVRGTDTQYFGPGTRLTVL.

This clone was counted a few times. The chain carries TRBV6-2 or TRBV6-3 and TRBJ1-5, with D unclear. The length of the CDR3 is 15 residues. Germline CDR1 is MNHEY and CDR2 is SVGEGT. The V end lost 4 bases, the J end lost 1 base, and 11 bases lay between the germline ends. For the CDR3, the DNA is TGTGCCAGCAGTTTTGGCAGGTCAAGCAATCAGCCCCAGCATTTT. Its protein product is CASSFGRSSNQPQHF.

This clone came up a few times. The sample holds other DNA sequences that translate to the same CDR3. The chain employs TRBV4-2 and TRBJ1-1; D call uncertain. The CDR3 runs to 15 residues. V lost 4 bases to trimming and J lost 1 base, with 13 bases between them. Germline assignment: CDR1 LGHNA and CDR2 YNFKEQ. CDR3 sequence reads: CASSPNSGRNTEAFF. Written as DNA, the CDR3 is TGTGCCAGCAGCCCAAACAGCGGTCGGAACACTGAAGCTTTCTTT.

This clone was picked up a small number of times. The gene calls are TRBV5-6 and TRBJ1-1; no reliable D call. Germline CDR1 reads SGHDT; CDR2 reads YYEEEE. The CDR3 is made up of 12 amino acids. V lost 0 bases to trimming and J lost 5 bases, with 5 bases between them. CDR3 nucleotides: TGTGCCAGCAGCTTGGGGCGGACTGAAGCTTTCTTT. It translates to CASSLGRTEAFF.

V is TRBV2 and J is TRBJ1-2, with 9 bases lining up with TRBD1. The germline V gene encodes CDR1 SNHLY and CDR2 FYNNEI. The V segment lost 6 bases and the J segment 5 bases; nucleotides outside the gene matches: 4. The CDR3 has 13 amino acids. The CDR3 coding sequence is TGTGCCAGCAGCCCCGGGACAGGGTATGGCTACACCTTC. It translates to CASSPGTGYGYTF.

This clone was detected only once. V is TRBV27 and J is TRBJ1-1, with D uncertain. The CDR3 totals 13 residues. V gave up 2 bases and J gave up 4 bases, with 8 bases separating them. In germline, CDR1 is MNHEY, CDR2 SMNVEV (reference sequence). CDR3 region: CASSLGSGTEAFF. DNA for the CDR3: TGTGCCAGCAGTTTAGGTAGCGGCACTGAAGCTTTCTTT.

V gene TRBV4-1 combines with J gene TRBJ1-1; TRBD1 is a possible D gene (6 bases). Germline V gene data show CDR1 as MGHRA and CDR2 as YSYEKL. This CDR3 is built from 17 residues. Between the trimmed V and J ends, which lost 1 base and 1 base, there was a span of 16 bases. The CDR3 loop is CASSQGGVGGPNTEAFF. CDR3 sequence (DNA): TGCGCCAGCAGCCAAGGGGGGGTCGGGGGGCCGAACACTGAAGCTTTCTTT.

The V gene is TRBV18, the J gene TRBJ1-2; D gene unclear. This CDR3 is built from 14 residues. Germline CDR1 reads KGHSH; CDR2 reads LQKENI. Trimming pared 4 bases from V and 1 base from J, leaving 10 bases between. The DNA of the CDR3 is TGTGCCAGCTCACTCGAAACTGATAACTATGGCTACACCTTC. This encodes CASSLETDNYGYTF.

In nucleotides, the CDR3 is TGTGCCAGCAGCCAAGAATCTAGCGGGGGGCTCCCTTACCAAGAGACCCAGTACTTC. This encodes CASSQESSGGLPYQETQYF. This chain joins TRBV3-1 (or the pseudogene TRBV3-2) and TRBJ2-5, with TRBD2 matching over 11 bases. CDR3 length equals 19 residues. Germline values: CDR1 LGHDT, CDR2 YNNKEL (reference sequence). The ends lost 0 bases at V and 0 bases at J; junction bases unmatched: 9.

This clone was seen more than once but under ten times. The rearrangement links TRBV11-3 to TRBJ2-5; a weak D match, TRBD1 (6 bases). This CDR3 has 13 amino acids. The germline gives CDR1 SGHNT, CDR2 YENEEA. V was pared by 8 bases and J by 5 bases, with 15 bases between. The CDR3, as DNA: TGTGCCAGCCTTACACAGGGTGAGGAGACCCAGTACTTC. Residues: CASLTQGEETQYF.

V and J are TRBV5-1 and TRBJ1-1, with TRBD1 matching over 7 bases. The CDR3 is made up of 18 amino acids. With V trimmed by 2 bases and J by 1 base, 14 bases remained unmatched. Germline V gene sequence: CDR1 SGHRS, CDR2 YFSETQ. The CDR3 DNA sequence: TGCGCCAGCAGCTTCGCAGCACCTTTGGGACAGAGGAACACTGAAGCTTTCTTT. Translated: CASSFAAPLGQRNTEAFF.

CDR3 bases: TGTGCCAGCAGCGGATACAGGTCCCGTCCAGATACGCAGTATTTT. This sequence encodes CASSGYRSRPDTQYF. The chain uses TRBV2 and TRBJ2-3; D is perhaps TRBD1 (5 bases). Germline V lookup: CDR1 SNHLY, CDR2 FYNNEI. With 6 bases removed from V and 4 bases from J, the gap between germline ends came to 17 bases. The CDR3 extends over 15 amino acids.

V gene TRBV2 combines with J gene TRBJ1-1; D is possibly TRBD1 (6 bases). The germline V gene encodes CDR1 SNHLY and CDR2 FYNNEI. V was cut by 6 bases and J by 4 bases, with 18 bases left in between. This CDR3 is built from 15 residues. The CDR3 bases are TGTGCCAGCAGGGGATCACAGGGAAGATCCACTGAAGCTTTCTTT. It yields the protein CASRGSQGRSTEAFF.

This clone appeared a single time. The chain is built from TRBV7-2 and TRBJ2-5; 10 bases map to TRBD2. Germline V CDR1 and CDR2: SGHTA, FQGNSA. Trimming took 5 bases from V and 5 from J; bases not matched to a gene: 5. The CDR3 loop spans 14 amino acids. The CDR3 protein is CASSSGGGVETQYF. In DNA form, the CDR3 reads TGTGCCAGCAGCAGCGGGGGGGGTGTGGAGACCCAGTACTTC.

The chain joins TRBV9 to TRBJ2-5; perhaps TRBD1 as D (5 bases). From germline, CDR1 is SGDLS and CDR2 YYNGEE. There are 15 residues in the CDR3. V was clipped by 0 bases and J by 4 bases, with 13 bases between them. The DNA for the CDR3 is TGTGCCAGCAGCGTAGGTGGGGCTGCGCCAGAGACCCAGTACTTC. Translated, it gives CASSVGGAAPETQYF.

The chain joins TRBV29-1 to TRBJ1-4, with 8 bases lining up with TRBD1. Looked up from germline, CDR1 is SQVTM and CDR2 is ANQGSEA. V lost 6 bases and J lost 5; bases outside the gene matches: 5. The CDR3 extends over 13 amino acids. The CDR3 DNA follows: TGCAGCGTGGCCAGGGGGCTAAATGAAAAACTGTTTTTT. Residues: CSVARGLNEKLFF.

CDR3 in DNA: TGTGCCAGCAGCTTAGGGGGGGGTTCGGCAAACACTGAAGCTTTCTTT. This encodes CASSLGGGSANTEAFF. This rearrangement joins TRBV7-2 to TRBJ1-1; possible D gene TRBD1, 5 bases. Looked up from germline, CDR1 is SGHTA and CDR2 is FQGNSA. The V end lost 1 base, the J end lost 2 bases, and 14 bases lay between the germline ends. The CDR3 is 16 amino acids.

V gene TRBV7-9 combines with J gene TRBJ1-5; D remains ambiguous. The germline V gene encodes CDR1 SEHNR and CDR2 FQNEAQ (reference sequence). The ends were cut back, 4 bases at V and 1 base at J, with 20 bases in the middle. This CDR3 has 18 residues. The DNA for the CDR3 is TGTGCCAGCAGCTCAGAGCCCTCAGGACTAGGCAGCAATCAGCCCCAGCATTTT. It encodes CASSSEPSGLGSNQPQHF.

This rearrangement joins TRBV11-1 to TRBJ1-2; 10 nucleotides match TRBD1. The CDR3 runs to 12 residues. Per germline, CDR1 SGHAT and CDR2 FQDESV (reference sequence). The V and J ends lost 8 bases and 5 bases, in that order; junction bases with no gene match: 2. CDR3: CASSGQGYGYTF. For the CDR3, the DNA is TGTGCCAGCTCGGGACAGGGGTATGGCTACACCTTC.

This chain uses TRBV4-3 with TRBJ1-6; 7 positions agree with TRBD1. Germline V gives CDR1 LGHNA, CDR2 YSLEER. The CDR3 covers 16 residues. Trimming removed 3 bases from V and 10 bases from J; junction bases left unmatched: 12. In nucleotides, the CDR3 is TGCGCCAGCAGCCAGCGCGCCTGGGACAGCGGATCACCCCTCCACTTT. It is translated as CASSQRAWDSGSPLHF.

V usage is TRBV5-6 and J usage is TRBJ2-5; D perhaps matches TRBD1 (7 bases). Germline CDR1 is SGHDT and CDR2 is YYEEEE. Trimming took off 4 bases at V and 5 bases at J, with 18 bases between the two ends. There are 15 residues in the CDR3. This CDR3 reads CASSPQGGSSETQYF. DNA of the CDR3: TGTGCCAGCAGCCCGCAGGGGGGCAGTTCGGAGACCCAGTACTTC. The whole variable domain, filled in from reference TRBV5-6 and TRBJ2-5, reads DAGVTQSPTHLIKTRGQQVTLRCSPKSGHDTVSWYQQALGQGPQFIFQYYEEEERQRGNFPDRFSGHQFPNYSSELNVNALLLGDSALYLCASSPQGGSSETQYFGPGTRLLVL.

The rearrangement joins TRBV9 to TRBJ2-3, with D unresolved. The V end was cut by 0 bases, the J end by 4 bases, with 9 bases between. Germline V gene data show CDR1 as SGDLS and CDR2 as YYNGEE. This CDR3 has 14 residues. In DNA, the CDR3 is TGTGCCAGCAGCGTAGCCCGTACTCCAGATACGCAGTATTTT. Translation gives CASSVARTPDTQYF.

The gene calls are TRBV6-2 or TRBV6-3 and TRBJ2-7; 8 bases line up with TRBD1. The germline V gene encodes CDR1 MNHEY and CDR2 SVGEGT. The V gene end was trimmed by 5 bases and the J gene end by 3 bases; junction bases not matched to a gene: 9. The CDR3 runs to 15 residues. CDR3 region: CASSTFGQGIYEQYF. The CDR3 DNA sequence: TGTGCCAGCAGTACATTTGGACAGGGTATCTACGAGCAGTACTTC.

V gene TRBV7-2 combines with J gene TRBJ2-5; tentative D call: TRBD1 (5 bases). With 0 bases removed from V and 4 bases from J, the gap between germline ends came to 6 bases. Germline assignment: CDR1 SGHTA and CDR2 FQGNSA. The CDR3 consists of 13 residues. CDR3 amino acids: CASSLAQGETQYF. The CDR3, as DNA: TGTGCCAGCAGCTTAGCGCAGGGAGAGACCCAGTACTTC.

Remarks on this clone: The sample carries other DNA sequences with the same CDR3. This chain links TRBV7-2 with TRBJ2-1; 11 bases match TRBD2. In germline, CDR1 is SGHTA, CDR2 FQGNSA. V lost 3 bases, J lost 2 bases, and 3 bases stayed unmatched. CDR3 length equals 16 residues. CDR3 loop: CASSLVSGGAYNEQFF. The CDR3 bases are TGTGCCAGCAGCTTGGTTAGCGGGGGGGCCTACAATGAGCAGTTCTTC.

This clone came up once. This chain's CDR3 is CASGEWGGYEQYF. The CDR3 region has the DNA TGTGCTAGTGGGGAGTGGGGGGGCTACGAGCAGTACTTC. V is TRBV12-5 and J is TRBJ2-7; TRBD2 matches 7 bases. The germline V gene has CDR1 LGHNT and CDR2 FRNRAP. The CDR3 loop spans 13 amino acids. After removal of 6 bases from V and 3 bases from J, the junction contained 5 bases not matched to a gene. The full variable domain, with the rest looked up from reference TRBV12-5 and TRBJ2-7, is DARVTQTPRHKVTEMGQEVTMRCQPILGHNTVFWYRQTMMQGLELLAYFRNRAPLDDSGMPKDRFSAEMPDATLATLKIQPSEPRDSAVYFCASGEWGGYEQYFGPGTRLTVT.